This paragraph reports one T cell receptor (beta chain). Its antigen remains unknown. From RNA transcripts, TCR beta CDR3 regions were amplified. Using the HTBI primer set, a first-round RT-PCR was run on the TCR CDR3. Via MiXCR, TCRdb re-called the multiplex PCR reads, giving one row per CDR3 protein. This table holds just over 550,000 distinct CDR3 sequences, more than 45% found once. Germline lookup yields CDR1 SGHRS and CDR2 YFSETQ. Trimming cost V 2 bases and J 7 bases, with 15 bases left between them. The CDR3 extends over 14 amino acids. This entry is derived from a study of T cells in Graves' hyperthyroidism and ophthalmopathy. Overall study findings and caveats: Model predictions of ophthalmopathy came a median 6.5 months before onset. Within blood appeared most thyroid clonotypes that had expanded above 0.001. Researchers report that a 13 V-J model separated ophthalmopathy from stable hyperthyroidism.

Hyperthyroidism, newly diagnosed and lasting under 2 months, affected patients aged 18 to 65. This receptor was taken from a woman between 18 and 29 years old with Graves' hyperthyroidism. The chain uses TRBV5-1 and TRBJ2-5; TRBD1 or TRBD2 may be the D gene (5 bases each). Material for sequencing was peripheral blood or thyroid tissue (not recorded which). The CDR3 loop reads CASSFTSSGGTQYF. The CDR3 DNA reads as TGCGCCAGCAGCTTTACCTCGAGTGGGGGGACCCAGTACTTC.